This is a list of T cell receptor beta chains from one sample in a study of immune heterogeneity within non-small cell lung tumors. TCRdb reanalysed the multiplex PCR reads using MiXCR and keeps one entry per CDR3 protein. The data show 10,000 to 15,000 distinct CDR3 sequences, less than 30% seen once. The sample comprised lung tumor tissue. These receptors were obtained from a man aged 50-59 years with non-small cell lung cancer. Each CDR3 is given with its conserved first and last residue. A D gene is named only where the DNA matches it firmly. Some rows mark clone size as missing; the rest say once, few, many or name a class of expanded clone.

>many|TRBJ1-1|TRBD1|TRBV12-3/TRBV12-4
CASRLGQAGAFF
TGTGCCAGCAGACTTGGACAGGCGGGGGCTTTCTTT
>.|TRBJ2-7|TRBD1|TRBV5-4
CASSSSGGTNYIYEQYF
TGTGCCAGCAGCTCCTCAGGGGGAACGAATTACATCTACGAGCAGTACTTC
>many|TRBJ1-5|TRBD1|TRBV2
CASRPGTGVNNQPQHF
TGTGCCAGCAGGCCCGGGACAGGGGTCAACAATCAGCCCCAGCATTTT
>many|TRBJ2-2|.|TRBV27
CASRRHGLTNTGELFF
TGTGCCAGCAGGAGGCATGGCCTTACCAACACCGGGGAGCTGTTTTTT
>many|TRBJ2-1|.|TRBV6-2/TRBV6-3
CASNPGGLASDYEQFF
TGTGCCAGCAACCCCGGGGGGCTAGCGAGTGACTATGAGCAGTTCTTC
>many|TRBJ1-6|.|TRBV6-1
CASRFQQGNNSPLHF
TGTGCCAGCAGATTCCAACAGGGAAATAATTCACCCCTCCACTTT
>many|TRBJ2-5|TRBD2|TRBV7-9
CASSSPLAGREETQYF
TGTGCCAGCAGTTCACCCCTAGCGGGAAGAGAAGAGACCCAGTACTTC
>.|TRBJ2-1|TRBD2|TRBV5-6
CASSLWTSGVHEQFF
TGTGCCAGCAGCCTTTGGACTAGCGGAGTTCATGAGCAGTTCTTC
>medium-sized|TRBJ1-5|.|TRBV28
CASSFARAGNQPQHF
TGTGCCAGCAGTTTCGCCAGGGCCGGCAATCAGCCCCAGCATTTT
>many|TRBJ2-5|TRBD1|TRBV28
CASTQGVDPQETQYF
TGTGCCAGCACGCAGGGGGTAGACCCCCAAGAGACCCAGTACTTC
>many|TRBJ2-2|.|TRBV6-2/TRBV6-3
CASTENTGELFF
TGTGCCAGCACAGAGAACACCGGGGAGCTGTTTTTT
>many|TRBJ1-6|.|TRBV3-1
CASSYGRVRDSPLHF
TGTGCCAGCAGTTACGGACGGGTCCGGGATTCACCCCTCCACTTT
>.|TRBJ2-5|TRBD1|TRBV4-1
CASSQELGTGYPQETQYF
TGCGCCAGCAGCCAAGAGCTTGGGACAGGCTACCCCCAAGAGACCCAGTACTTC
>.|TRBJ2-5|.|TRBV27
CASSPDRVQETQYF
TGTGCCAGCAGTCCCGACAGAGTCCAAGAGACCCAGTACTTC
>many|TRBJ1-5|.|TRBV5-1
CASSLLGGSSNQPQHF
TGCGCCAGCAGCTTGTTGGGGGGGTCGAGCAATCAGCCCCAGCATTTT
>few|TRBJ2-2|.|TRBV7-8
CDSSFAGTLTNTGELFF
TGTGACAGCAGCTTCGCCGGAACCTTGACGAACACCGGGGAGCTGTTTTTT
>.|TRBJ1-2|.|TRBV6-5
CASSYSAANYGYTF
TGTGCCAGCAGTTACTCCGCGGCTAACTATGGCTACACCTTC
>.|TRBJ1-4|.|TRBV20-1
CRAKVYEKLFF
TGCCGTGCCAAAGTGTATGAAAAACTGTTTTTT
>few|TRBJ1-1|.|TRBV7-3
CASSLSGIMNTEAFF
TGTGCCAGCAGCTTATCGGGCATCATGAACACTGAAGCTTTCTTT
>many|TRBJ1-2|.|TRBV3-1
CASSQGVYGYTF
TGTGCCAGCAGCCAGGGGGTTTATGGCTACACCTTC
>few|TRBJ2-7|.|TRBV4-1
CASSRGGVVKMDEQYF
TGCGCCAGCAGCCGTGGAGGGGTCGTCAAAATGGACGAGCAGTACTTC
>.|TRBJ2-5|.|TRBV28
CASSPGAEETQYF
TGTGCCAGCAGTCCCGGGGCGGAAGAGACCCAGTACTTC
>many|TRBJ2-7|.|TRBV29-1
CSVPQGPEQYF
TGCAGCGTTCCTCAGGGTCCCGAGCAGTACTTC
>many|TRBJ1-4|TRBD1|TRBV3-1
CASSQGTQGASALFF
TGTGCCAGCAGCCAAGGTACCCAGGGGGCCTCGGCACTGTTTTTT
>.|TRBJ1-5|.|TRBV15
CATSRDSVAGGQPQHF
TGTGCCACCAGCAGAGATAGTGTGGCTGGGGGGCAGCCCCAGCATTTT
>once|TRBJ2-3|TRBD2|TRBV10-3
CAINKKLAGESDTQYF
TGTGCCATCAACAAAAAGCTAGCGGGAGAATCGGATACGCAGTATTTT
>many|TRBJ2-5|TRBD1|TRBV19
CASRGQGVRETQYF
TGTGCCAGTAGAGGACAGGGGGTAAGAGAGACCCAGTACTTC
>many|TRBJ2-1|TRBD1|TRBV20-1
CSARADRDRAGGEQFF
TGCAGTGCTAGAGCGGACCGGGACAGGGCCGGGGGCGAGCAGTTCTTC
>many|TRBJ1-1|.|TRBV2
CASSEGVNTEAFF
TGTGCCAGCAGTGAGGGCGTGAACACTGAAGCTTTCTTT
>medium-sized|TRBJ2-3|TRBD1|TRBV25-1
CASSPTLTGGTDTQYF
TGTGCCAGCAGTCCGACCCTGACAGGGGGTACAGATACGCAGTATTTT
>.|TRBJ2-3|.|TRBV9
CASSPQSDAQYF
TGTGCCAGCAGCCCCCAGTCAGATGCGCAGTATTTT
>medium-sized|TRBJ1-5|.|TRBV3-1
CASSPAKDQPQHF
TGTGCCAGCAGTCCGGCAAAAGATCAGCCCCAGCATTTT
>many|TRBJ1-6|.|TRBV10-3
CAISDPFGQNNSPLHF
TGTGCCATCAGTGACCCGTTCGGACAGAATAATTCACCCCTCCACTTT
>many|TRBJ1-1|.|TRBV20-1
CSARGTSYTEAFF
TGCAGTGCTCGGGGGACGTCCTACACTGAAGCTTTCTTT
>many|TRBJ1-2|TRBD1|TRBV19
CASSAPGQGNYGYTF
TGTGCCAGTAGTGCCCCGGGACAGGGGAACTATGGCTACACCTTC
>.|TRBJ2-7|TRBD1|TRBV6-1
CASGTGGYEKYF
TGTGCCAGCGGGACAGGGGGATACGAGAAGTACTTC
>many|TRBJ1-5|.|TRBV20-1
CSASWGGGSNQPQHF
TGCAGTGCTAGTTGGGGCGGAGGTAGCAATCAGCCCCAGCATTTT
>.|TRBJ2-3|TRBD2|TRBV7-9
CANSLPEGGADTQYF
TGTGCCAACAGCCTCCCCGAGGGAGGGGCAGATACGCAGTATTTT
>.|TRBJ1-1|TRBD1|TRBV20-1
CSASREGAAAFF
TGCAGTGCTAGTAGGGAGGGGGCGGCGGCTTTCTTT
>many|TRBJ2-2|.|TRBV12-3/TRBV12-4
CASSRLNTGELFF
TGTGCCAGCAGTCGACTTAACACCGGGGAGCTGTTTTTT
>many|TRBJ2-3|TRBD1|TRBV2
CASKVGQGTDTQYF
TGTGCCAGCAAAGTGGGACAGGGCACAGATACGCAGTATTTT
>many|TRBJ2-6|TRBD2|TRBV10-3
CASQSSGRGGANVLTF
TGTGCCAGCCAGTCTAGCGGGAGAGGTGGGGCCAACGTCCTGACTTTC
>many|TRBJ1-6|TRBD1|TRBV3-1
CASSLERSGTGGINSPLHF
TGTGCCAGCAGCCTTGAAAGATCCGGGACAGGGGGGATCAATTCACCCCTCCACTTT
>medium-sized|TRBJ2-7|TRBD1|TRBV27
CASSLRTGVYEQYF
TGTGCCAGCAGTCTTCGGACAGGGGTCTACGAGCAGTACTTC
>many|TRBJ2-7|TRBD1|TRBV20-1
CSARTGGPYEQYF
TGCAGTGCAAGGACAGGGGGGCCCTACGAGCAGTACTTC
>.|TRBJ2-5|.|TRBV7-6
CASSSTRAPEETQYF
TGTGCCAGCAGCTCGACTAGAGCGCCAGAAGAGACCCAGTACTTC
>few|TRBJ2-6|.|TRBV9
CASSSHGTVSSGANVLTF
TGTGCCAGCAGCTCCCATGGCACAGTGAGCTCTGGGGCCAACGTCCTGACTTTC
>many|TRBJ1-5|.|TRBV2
CASNLQIDQPQHF
TGTGCCAGCAATTTACAGATTGATCAGCCCCAGCATTTT
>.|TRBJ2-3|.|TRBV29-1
CSGGPESGGSGTDTQYF
TGCAGCGGTGGGCCCGAGAGTGGGGGGAGTGGGACAGATACGCAGTATTTT